This entry features one T cell receptor beta chain sequence. The antigen is undetermined. This specimen belongs to a study of Ad26.COV2.S vaccination and SARS-CoV-2 variants. Clones were sequenced by immunoSEQ multiplex PCR, and TCRdb holds only the in-frame ones, with some missing. The table records 500,000 or so clones, approximately 89% of them present only once. Study-wide results and limits: There was reportedly substantial breadth in spike-specific CD8+ and CD4+ T cell responses after vaccination.

The treatment is: around 19 received Ad26.COV2.S at low or high dose, single or two shots; roughly five received placebo; per-sample allocation not given. After the first vaccine or placebo injection, samples were drawn on day 63. This Boston cohort included adults aged 18-55 years. This sequence was found in a person between 18 and 65 years old who received the Ad26.COV2.S COVID-19 vaccine or a placebo. The starting material was peripheral blood, obtained in a trial of Ad26.COV2.S vaccine versus placebo.

As DNA, the CDR3 is TGTGCCAGCAGCCCAGCCCCGACAGGAGACTATGGCTACACCTTC. It codes for CASSPAPTGDYGYTF. This chain connects TRBV2 to TRBJ1-2; D possibly corresponds to TRBD1 (6 bases). Between the trimmed V and J ends, which lost 6 bases and 3 bases, there was a span of 17 bases. CDR3 length: 15 residues. Germline V gene sequence: CDR1 SNHLY, CDR2 FYNNEI.